The 5 T cell receptor beta chains in this list originate from one sample, sequenced in a study of PD-1 blockade in mismatch repair-deficient tumors. TCRdb's table, derived via immunoSEQ multiplex PCR, lists solely in-frame clones and lacks some. The sample carries approximately 63,000 clones, around 89% recorded once. The source was peripheral blood, collected 52 weeks after starting pembrolizumab. These receptors came from an adult with mismatch repair-deficient cancer.

The J gene is TRBJ2-7, the V gene TRBV5-4; 8 nucleotides line up with TRBD2. V gave up 4 bases and J gave up 6 bases; unmatched junction bases: 3. Germline CDR1 SGHNT, CDR2 YYREEE (reference sequence). The CDR3 spans 12 residues. The CDR3 loop is CASSPREGEQYF. The CDR3 DNA follows: TGTGCCAGCAGCCCTCGGGAGGGCGAGCAGTACTTC.

This chain joins TRBV28 and TRBJ2-7; D perhaps matches TRBD1 (7 bases). The CDR3 has 15 residues. V shed 5 bases and J shed 5 bases, with 19 bases lying between them. Per the germline V gene, CDR1 is MDHEN and CDR2 is SYDVKM. CDR3 bases: TGTGCCAGCAGTCCACTCCAGGGGGGTATGCACGAGCAGTACTTC. This translates into CASSPLQGGMHEQYF.

The CDR3 reads CASGDRPLSGNTIYF. CDR3 nucleotides: TGTGCCAGCGGCGACAGGCCCCTCTCTGGAAACACCATATATTTT. The chain is built from TRBV14 and TRBJ1-3; tentative D call: TRBD1 (6 bases). Germline CDR1 reads SGHDN; CDR2 reads FVKESK. The CDR3 consists of 15 residues. V lost 8 bases, J lost 0 bases, and 14 bases lay in between.

The chain joins TRBV7-9 to TRBJ1-2; 9 positions match TRBD1. The CDR3 runs 17 residues. The germline V gene has CDR1 SEHNR and CDR2 FQNEAQ (reference sequence). The ends lost 2 bases at V and 6 bases at J; junction bases unmatched: 13. The CDR3 is CASSLSAHGTGRNGYTF. CDR3 sequence (DNA): TGTGCCAGCAGCTTATCCGCACACGGGACAGGGCGAAATGGCTACACCTTC.

J is TRBJ2-7 and V is TRBV28; a possible D gene is TRBD1 (6 bases). CDR1 is MDHEN and CDR2 is SYDVKM in the germline V gene. The V and J ends lost 1 base and 8 bases respectively, with 15 bases between them. CDR3 length: 14 amino acids. This CDR3 is CASSLSGSRGKQYF. CDR3 DNA sequence: TGTGCCAGCAGTTTATCGGGGAGTAGGGGGAAGCAGTACTTC.